This record concerns one T cell receptor beta chain sequence. The germline V and J ends were trimmed by 7 bases and 6 bases, with 13 bases remaining between them. The CDR3 is made up of 13 amino acids. Per the germline V gene, CDR1 is LNHNV and CDR2 is YYDKDF (reference sequence). The table came from immunoSEQ multiplex PCR; TCRdb's copy has only in-frame clones and leaves some out. This table has about 6,800 clones, more than 75% appearing once. This sample is drawn from a study of follicular helper T cells after annual influenza vaccination. Looking at the study overall: After each seasonal flu vaccination, blood came on days 0, 7 and 28.

Time point given: 2015-2016 season, 7 days after influenza vaccination. The origin of this receptor is an adult who received the influenza vaccine. Sequenced material: CXCR5- memory CD4+ T cells sorted from blood, taken 7 days after influenza vaccination. The chain links TRBV15 to TRBJ1-5; D gene ambiguous. Written as DNA, the CDR3 is TGTGCCACCACGGAGGGAGGGTTTCAGCCCCAGCATTTT. Translated: CATTEGGFQPQHF.